These 17 T cell receptor beta chains were all obtained from the same sample, sequenced in a study of blood T cell repertoires in COVID-19. The assay was immunoSEQ multiplex PCR, and TCRdb's table has in-frame clones only and misses some. The sample yields almost 500,000 clones, 88% seen once. Input material: PBMCs or T cells enriched from blood (not recorded which). These receptors originate from a woman aged 55 to 70 who had recovered from COVID-19.

This chain links TRBV24-1 with TRBJ1-5; 10 bases are shared with TRBD1. This CDR3 has 16 residues. Trimming cost V 4 bases and J 3 bases; bases outside gene matches: 5. The germline gives CDR1 KGHDR, CDR2 SFDVKD. The CDR3 region has the DNA TGTGCCACCAGTGAACCCGGGACAGGGGACAATCAGCCCCAGCATTTT. It encodes CATSEPGTGDNQPQHF.

This chain connects TRBV3-1 (or the pseudogene TRBV3-2) to TRBJ1-3, with a possible D match to TRBD1 (5 bases). Trimming pared 4 bases from V and 8 bases from J, leaving 9 bases between. Germline V gene sequence: CDR1 LGHDT, CDR2 YNNKEL (reference sequence). This CDR3 spans 12 amino acids. This CDR3 reads CASSRGGDTIYF. The CDR3 coding sequence is TGTGCCAGCAGCCGGGGCGGAGACACCATATATTTT.

This rearrangement joins TRBV4-1 to TRBJ2-2, with a weak D call TRBD2 (7 bases). The CDR3 is 15 amino acids. Germline V gene data show CDR1 as MGHRA and CDR2 as YSYEKL. The ends were cut back, 5 bases at V and 3 bases at J, with 13 bases in the middle. CDR3 nucleotides: TGCGCCAGCAGCTTCGGGGGGCGCGACACCGGGGAGCTGTTTTTT. The encoded protein is CASSFGGRDTGELFF.

The chain has TRBV10-3 and TRBJ1-3; tentative D call: TRBD1 (5 bases). The CDR3 extends over 16 amino acids. Germline V lookup: CDR1 ENHRY, CDR2 SYGVKD. Trimming stripped 7 bases from V and 0 bases from J, with 16 bases between. This CDR3 is CAIKPRVESSGNTIYF. CDR3 in DNA: TGTGCCATCAAACCCAGGGTGGAGAGCTCTGGAAACACCATATATTTT.

The V and J genes are TRBV28 and TRBJ2-7, with D possibly being TRBD1 (6 bases). The germline V gene has CDR1 MDHEN and CDR2 SYDVKM. CDR3 length equals 13 residues. The CDR3 DNA reads TGTGCCAGCAGTCCCCGTGGGGGCGCCGAGGAGTACGTC. Amino acid sequence: CASSPRGGAEEYV.

J is TRBJ2-5 and V is TRBV24-1; a weak D match, TRBD1 (6 bases). CDR1 is KGHDR and CDR2 is SFDVKD in the germline V gene. The CDR3 spans 15 residues. Trimming took off 6 bases at V and 0 bases at J, with 13 bases between the two ends. The CDR3 DNA sequence: TGTGCCACCAGTAGGACAGATGGGTACCAAGAGACCCAGTACTTC. As protein: CATSRTDGYQETQYF.

This clone showed up just once. The chain joins TRBV5-1 to TRBJ2-1; a weak D match, TRBD2 (6 bases). V lost 4 bases and J lost 3, with 17 bases in between. Germline CDR1 reads SGHRS; CDR2 reads YFSETQ. This CDR3 region has 16 residues. CDR3 nucleotides: TGCGCCAGCAGCCTGGAGGGGCGGAGCTTCTACAATGAGCAGTTCTTC. It is translated as CASSLEGRSFYNEQFF.

The J gene is TRBJ1-2, the V gene TRBV15; no clear D. This CDR3 has 15 amino acids. In germline, CDR1 is LNHNV, CDR2 YYDKDF (reference sequence). Trimming pared 2 bases from V and 8 bases from J, leaving 18 bases between. For the CDR3, the DNA is TGTGCCACCAGCAGACAGACTAGTAGTTCTTCCGGCTACACCTTC. This encodes CATSRQTSSSSGYTF.

This clone was counted between two and nine times. Relative to the germline gene, one junction end is altered; a read error may explain this. The rearrangement joins TRBV14 to TRBJ1-3; no clear D. This CDR3 has 14 amino acids. The V gene's germline CDR1 is SGHDN and CDR2 FVKESK. The CDR3 DNA reads as TGTGCCAGCAGCCAGGAGGACGGGAGTAGGTCGATTTTTTTT. It is translated as CASSQEDGSRSIFF.

The rearrangement joins TRBV5-1 to TRBJ2-2; a weak D match, TRBD2 (6 bases). CDR1 and CDR2 (germline): SGHRS, YFSETQ. The CDR3 contains 17 residues. Trimming cost V 3 bases and J 0 bases, with 15 bases left between them. The CDR3 DNA reads TGCGCCAGCAGCTGGAGGGGTGTGGGGGCGAACACCGGGGAGCTGTTTTTT. It translates to CASSWRGVGANTGELFF.

This clone was recorded only once. The chain has TRBV2 and TRBJ2-1; 8 bases agree with TRBD1. The junction had 9 bases not matched to a gene; V was cut back by 11 bases and J by 3 bases. The CDR3 has 14 amino acids. The V gene's germline CDR1 is SNHLY and CDR2 FYNNEI. For the CDR3, the DNA is TGTGCCCGAGGGACAGGCGCCGACTACAATGAGCAGTTCTTC. Residues: CARGTGADYNEQFF.

The rearrangement links TRBV5-6 to TRBJ2-7; D may be TRBD1 (6 bases). CDR1 is SGHDT and CDR2 is YYEEEE in the germline V gene. The CDR3 covers 13 residues. V was cut by 5 bases and J by 0 bases, with 9 bases left in between. The CDR3 loop is CASSSQGSYEQYV. The CDR3 nucleotides are TGTGCCAGCAGTTCACAGGGCTCCTACGAGCAGTACGTC.

V and J are TRBV6-5 and TRBJ1-6; no clear D gene. CDR3 length: 14 amino acids. The germline CDR1 and CDR2 sequences are MNHEY and SVGAGI. Trimming pared 7 bases from V and 4 bases from J, leaving 11 bases between. The CDR3 sequence is CASMQHQYNSPLHF. CDR3 nucleotides: TGTGCCAGCATGCAACACCAATATAATTCACCCCTCCACTTT.

This clone was found once. The chain links TRBV2 to TRBJ2-3; 8 nucleotides match TRBD2. The V gene end was trimmed by 2 bases and the J gene end by 3 bases; junction bases not matched to a gene: 7. In germline, CDR1 is SNHLY, CDR2 FYNNEI. CDR3 length: 16 amino acids. The CDR3 DNA follows: TGTGCCAGCAGTGAAAGGGGCGGGGGGCCTACAGATACGCAGTATTTT. The encoded protein is CASSERGGGPTDTQYF.

The chain carries TRBV15 and TRBJ1-5; possibly TRBD1 for D (5 bases). This CDR3 has 13 residues. V was pared by 1 base and J by 11 bases, with 12 bases between. Germline V gene sequence: CDR1 LNHNV, CDR2 YYDKDF (reference sequence). The CDR3 protein is CATSRGPLQAQHF. For the CDR3, the DNA is TGTGCCACCAGCAGAGGCCCCCTACAGGCCCAGCATTTT.

This chain links TRBV6-2 or TRBV6-3 with TRBJ2-6; 7 bases line up with TRBD1. This CDR3 is 14 amino acids long. Germline V gene data show CDR1 as MNHEY and CDR2 as SVGEGT. V gave up 5 bases and J gave up 4 bases; unmatched junction bases: 2. CDR3 bases: TGTGCCAGCAGTGACAGGGTCGGGGCCAACGTCCTGACTTTC. Residues: CASSDRVGANVLTF.

This clone was observed a handful of times. Distinct nucleotide sequences in the sample also encode this CDR3. V gene TRBV20-1 combines with J gene TRBJ2-3, with 9 bases lining up with TRBD2. With V trimmed by 3 bases and J by 4 bases, 5 bases remained unmatched. In germline, CDR1 is DFQATT, CDR2 SNEGSKA (reference sequence). The CDR3 spans 14 residues. DNA of the CDR3: TGCAGTGCTAGTGGGCTAGCGGGGTCAGATACGCAGTATTTT. Protein product: CSASGLAGSDTQYF.